This TCR beta chain stems from a study of T cell responses to AZD1222 COVID-19 vaccine. Study-level points and caveats: Donors were mostly white British, more females; clonal diversity possibly underestimated.

On this clone: Its target is not known.

The repertoire was sequenced with immunoSEQ multiplex PCR; TCRdb's copy has only in-frame clones and lacks some. The table has some 130,000 clones, approximately 85% seen once. The germline gives CDR1 MGHRA, CDR2 YSYEKL. The V and J ends lost 8 bases and 1 base respectively, with 12 bases between them. CDR3 length: 14 amino acids. The rearrangement links TRBV4-1 to TRBJ2-1; unclear D gene. Sequenced here: peripheral blood, sampled on day 0 of MenACWY control vaccination. The TCR sequence derives from an adult in good health. The CDR3 region has the DNA TGCGCCAGCGGGGTGACTCCATCCTACAATGAGCAGTTCTTC. It codes for CASGVTPSYNEQFF.